This TCR beta chain was sequenced for a study of CD8+ T cells in alopecia areata. Following extraction, RNA underwent reverse transcription to cDNA, which served as the sequencing template. Produced via immunoSEQ multiplex PCR; TCRdb's table is partial and in-frame only. The sample holds 93,000 or so clones, around 84% seen once. Germline V gene data show CDR1 as SEHNR and CDR2 as FQNEAQ (reference sequence). This CDR3 is built from 11 residues. V dropped 2 bases and J dropped 11 bases, with 4 bases sitting between them. Treatment noted: oral pan-JAK inhibitor, 5-10 mg twice daily. This receptor was taken from a human donor with alopecia areata. This sequence joins TRBV7-9 and TRBJ1-6; no clear D. The sample consisted of CD8+ T cells sorted from blood, taken around week 31, from a patient treated with tofacitinib. The CDR3 is CASSLNTPLHF. CDR3 sequence (DNA): TGTGCCAGCAGCTTAAATACACCCCTCCACTTT.